These T cell receptor beta chains were read from a single sample in a study of glioma-infiltrating T cells after dendritic cell vaccination. TCRdb's copy holds only in-frame clones and misses some; the assay was immunoSEQ multiplex PCR. The sample shows 90,000 to 95,000 clones, about 81% of them seen only once. The starting material was blood, obtained after dendritic cell vaccination. Receptors were obtained from a human donor with glioblastoma. CDR3s include the opening cysteine and the closing phenylalanine or tryptophan. Expanded clones are given a class, and other clones once, few, many or no size at all.

size	V	J	CDR3
.	TRBV7-3	TRBJ2-5	CASSLRSRGKETQYF
.	TRBV7-9	TRBJ2-1	CAEWGGSSYNEQFF
.	TRBV27	TRBJ1-1	CASSLQGRGEAFF
.	TRBV5-1	TRBJ2-2	CASTPRGQGPTGELFF
.	TRBV16	TRBJ2-5	CASSQSIGREETQYF
.	TRBV5-4	TRBJ1-1	CASSRTGGNTNTEAFF
.	TRBV2	TRBJ1-5	CASKGVGVSNQPQHF
.	TRBV2	TRBJ2-7	CASRSGQDYGEQYF
.	TRBV10-3	TRBJ2-2	CAISGGDTGELFF
.	TRBV19	TRBJ1-1	CASKGQMNTEAFF
.	TRBV5-1	TRBJ2-1	CASSRTSGGTYNEQFF
.	TRBV7-9	TRBJ1-5	CASSSGHLGSQHF
once	TRBV5-1	TRBJ2-5	CASSFLAGETQYF
few	TRBV14	TRBJ1-3	CASSLFSGNTIYF
few	TRBV29-1	TRBJ2-7	CSIRPGTGGTYEQYF
.	TRBV28	TRBJ1-2	CASSFFEGIIFNYGYTF
.	TRBV7-9	TRBJ1-5	CASSLGTGGNQPQHF
.	TRBV6-1	TRBJ1-2	CASSEPGQGPNYGYTF
.	TRBV6-1	TRBJ2-3	CASSVGTSGRAVDTQYF
.	TRBV15	TRBJ2-1	CATSRGGLDYNEQFF
once	TRBV27	TRBJ2-3	CASSAEKPGATQYF
.	TRBV30	TRBJ2-3	CAWGTSADTQYF
.	TRBV5-1	TRBJ1-3	CASSLKGEPGNTIYF
.	TRBV10-2	TRBJ1-2	CASSADSYGYTF
.	TRBV7-2	TRBJ2-3	CASSLVVRATDTQYF
.	TRBV6-1	TRBJ1-3	CASSSTGNTIYF